The 29 T cell receptor beta chains in this list originate from one sample, sequenced in a study of T cells after yellow fever vaccination. From the 5' RACE reads, TCRdb called clonotypes with MiXCR, one entry per CDR3 protein. The data contain about 630,000 distinct CDR3 sequences, about 12% of them singletons. This specimen consisted of PBMCs, obtained on the day of the yellow fever booster vaccination. The receptor set was obtained from a young man who received the YFV17D yellow fever vaccine.

The chain joins TRBV29-1 to TRBJ2-1; 12 bases match TRBD2. The V segment lost 3 bases and the J segment 9 bases; nucleotides outside the gene matches: 6. The CDR3 is 14 residues long. Germline CDR1 and CDR2: SQVTM and ANQGSEA. CDR3 coding DNA: TGCAGCGTTGATGGCACTAGCGGGAGGACTGAGCAGTTCTTC. Residues: CSVDGTSGRTEQFF.

The sample holds many counts of this clonotype. J is TRBJ2-7 and V is TRBV3-1; tentative D call: TRBD2 (6 bases). The CDR3 loop spans 14 amino acids. The germline CDR1 and CDR2 sequences are LGHDT and YNNKEL (reference sequence). Between the trimmed V and J ends, which lost 0 bases and 4 bases, there was a span of 10 bases. CDR3 region: CASSQDLARYEQYF. The CDR3 DNA is TGTGCCAGCAGCCAAGACCTAGCGCGGTACGAGCAGTACTTC.

This clonotype was counted between two and nine times. The chain employs TRBV12-3 or TRBV12-4 and TRBJ2-5; 9 nucleotides match TRBD2. V trimming: 5 bases; J trimming: 10 bases; junction bases outside the gene matches: 8. The CDR3 is made up of 13 amino acids. The CDR3 protein is CASSRATSGLQYF. CDR3 DNA sequence: TGTGCCAGCAGTCGGGCGACTAGCGGTCTCCAGTACTTC.

This sequence joins TRBV6-5 and TRBJ2-5; D is perhaps TRBD2 (6 bases). The V gene lost 4 bases and the J gene lost 5 bases, with 11 bases spanning the gap. CDR1 and CDR2 (germline): MNHEY, SVGAGI. The CDR3 totals 13 residues. The CDR3 DNA reads as TGTGCCAGCAGTTCGACTAGACGGGAGACCCAGTACTTC. Translation gives CASSSTRRETQYF.

The chain links TRBV29-1 to TRBJ1-2, with D maybe TRBD1 (5 bases). This CDR3 has 15 residues. V was clipped by 1 base and J by 5 bases, with 17 bases between them. Germline V CDR1 and CDR2: SQVTM, ANQGSEA. CDR3 in DNA: TGCAGCGTTGAAGTTCCCCCAGGGACGGCTTATGGCTACACCTTC. Protein sequence: CSVEVPPGTAYGYTF.

This clonotype was seen at least ten times. The chain has TRBV14 and TRBJ1-2; D remains ambiguous. The CDR3 spans 13 residues. Germline-derived CDR1 and CDR2 are SGHDN and FVKESK. Trimming took off 6 bases at V and 5 bases at J, with 13 bases between the two ends. CDR3 in DNA: TGTGCCAGCAGATCGACGGTAGATTATGGCTACACCTTC. Translating it yields CASRSTVDYGYTF.

This clonotype turned up a few times. The rearrangement joins TRBV5-1 to TRBJ2-5; D might be TRBD1 (5 bases). The length of the CDR3 is 14 residues. Germline V CDR1 and CDR2: SGHRS, YFSETQ. The germline V and J ends were trimmed by 4 bases and 5 bases, with 15 bases remaining between them. DNA of the CDR3: TGCGCCAGCAGCGCGTCCTCGACAGACGAGACCCAGTACTTC. Translated: CASSASSTDETQYF.

This clonotype was counted between two and nine times. CDR3 DNA sequence: TGTGCCAGCTCACCACCGGGGGTGGAAAAACTGTTTTTT. Its protein product is CASSPPGVEKLFF. The chain recombines TRBV18 with TRBJ1-4; a weak D match, TRBD1 (5 bases). V was trimmed by 0 bases and J by 8 bases, leaving 7 bases between them. Germline V lookup: CDR1 KGHSH, CDR2 LQKENI. The CDR3 spans 13 residues.

In DNA form, the CDR3 reads TGTGCCAGCTGGCGAGGGGGGGTCCGCGAGCAGTTCTTC. It codes for CASWRGGVREQFF. This chain joins TRBV5-5 and TRBJ2-1, with D maybe TRBD2 (7 bases). Germline V CDR1 and CDR2: SGHKS, YYEKEE (reference sequence). The CDR3 is 13 residues long. V lost 7 bases to trimming and J lost 10 bases, with 18 bases between them.

The chain combines TRBV20-1 with TRBJ2-7, with D tentatively TRBD1 or TRBD2 (5 bases each). CDR3 length equals 15 residues. Trimming took 5 bases from V and 9 from J, leaving 26 bases between them. Germline V gene data show CDR1 as DFQATT and CDR2 as SNEGSKA (reference sequence). In DNA form, the CDR3 reads TGCAGTGCTTCGTATTCCGGGACCCAGTCTACGAGGCAGTACTTC. This sequence encodes CSASYSGTQSTRQYF.

This clonotype was seen a handful of times. The chain employs TRBV7-9 and TRBJ2-1, with 9 bases identical to TRBD2. With V trimmed by 1 base and J by 7 bases, 5 bases remained unmatched. Germline V gene sequence: CDR1 SEHNR, CDR2 FQNEAQ (reference sequence). This CDR3 is built from 15 residues. The CDR3 coding sequence is TGTGCCAGCAGCTTAGAGCTAGCGGGACAGAATGAGCAGTTCTTC. It translates to CASSLELAGQNEQFF.

The chain employs TRBV20-1 and TRBJ2-3; the match to TRBD2 covers 7 bases. The CDR3 extends over 18 amino acids. The germline CDR1 and CDR2 sequences are DFQATT and SNEGSKA (reference sequence). J gave up 5 bases and V 1 base, and 18 bases lay outside the gene matches. This CDR3 is CSARVLTGLVSGGDTQYF. The DNA for the CDR3 is TGCAGTGCTAGAGTTTTAACCGGACTAGTGAGTGGAGGAGATACGCAGTATTTT.

The chain is built from TRBV27 and TRBJ2-7; TRBD1 matches 10 bases. This CDR3 region has 19 residues. J gave up 4 bases and V 7 bases, and 22 bases lay outside the gene matches. Germline V gene data show CDR1 as MNHEY and CDR2 as SMNVEV (reference sequence). CDR3 sequence: CASTHPRVYGTGVVYEQYF. The CDR3 bases are TGTGCCAGCACCCACCCACGCGTGTACGGGACAGGGGTGGTGTACGAGCAGTACTTC.

The chain links TRBV6-2 or TRBV6-3 to TRBJ2-1; a possible D gene is TRBD2 (6 bases). Trimming shortened V by 7 bases and J by 4 bases, and 23 bases separated the two germline ends. This CDR3 comprises 17 residues. CDR1 is MNHEY, CDR2 SVGEGT, per germline. The CDR3 nucleotides read TGTGCCAGCATCCCGGCGGGGTATATACACGAATACAATGAGCAGTTCTTC. As protein: CASIPAGYIHEYNEQFF.

In its sample, this clonotype was seen a few times. V usage is TRBV27 and J usage is TRBJ2-3; D possibly corresponds to TRBD1 (6 bases). CDR1 MNHEY and CDR2 SMNVEV come from the germline V gene (reference sequence). Deletions cut 6 bases from V and 4 bases from J, with 17 bases between. CDR3 length: 15 residues. CDR3 bases: TGTGCCAGCAGCCCCACAGGGTCGGTGGCAGATACGCAGTATTTT. Translating gives CASSPTGSVADTQYF.

The rearrangement links TRBV5-1 to TRBJ1-1; possibly TRBD1 for D (5 bases). CDR3 length: 13 amino acids. CDR1 and CDR2 from the germline V gene are SGHRS and YFSETQ. V lost 6 bases and J 3 bases, leaving 12 bases between the germline ends. CDR3 in amino acids: CASTRQGYTEAFF. The DNA for the CDR3 is TGCGCCAGCACCCGCCAGGGATACACTGAAGCTTTCTTT.

This clonotype was seen many times. V and J are TRBV29-1 and TRBJ2-3, with a possible D match to TRBD2 (5 bases). The CDR3 runs 12 residues. The germline V gene has CDR1 SQVTM and CDR2 ANQGSEA. Trimming took off 6 bases at V and 4 bases at J, with 11 bases between the two ends. The CDR3 region has the DNA TGCAGCGTCTTCAGGACTGCAGATACGCAGTATTTT. Protein: CSVFRTADTQYF.

J is TRBJ1-2 and V is TRBV29-1; D is perhaps TRBD1 (5 bases). Between the trimmed V and J ends, which lost 2 bases and 6 bases, there was a span of 13 bases. Germline values: CDR1 SQVTM, CDR2 ANQGSEA. This CDR3 contains 13 residues. CDR3 residues: CSVERAGPHGYTF. DNA for the CDR3: TGCAGCGTTGAAAGGGCAGGGCCACATGGCTACACCTTC.

The table lists this clonotype with a few counts. V is TRBV7-2 and J is TRBJ2-2; 11 nucleotides agree with TRBD1. The junction had 10 bases not matched to a gene; V was cut back by 7 bases and J by 6 bases. The CDR3 sequence is 16 residues long. Germline CDR1 reads SGHTA; CDR2 reads FQGNSA. CDR3 in DNA: TGTGCCAGCACAAAGGGAGGGACAGGGGGACCCGGGGAGCTGTTTTTT. This codes for CASTKGGTGGPGELFF.

The V call is TRBV5-1, the J call TRBJ2-5, with TRBD2 matching 13 bases. The CDR3 has 17 amino acids. The germline V gene has CDR1 SGHRS and CDR2 YFSETQ. V lost 2 bases, J lost 5 bases, and 9 bases stayed unmatched. The CDR3 DNA is TGCGCCAGCAGCTTCGGGATACTAGCGGGAGGGCCCGAGACCCAGTACTTC. Protein product: CASSFGILAGGPETQYF.

This rearrangement joins TRBV10-2 to TRBJ1-1; D not certain. Trimming stripped 3 bases from V and 0 bases from J, with 5 bases between. The V gene's germline CDR1 is WSHSY and CDR2 SAAADI. The CDR3 runs to 13 residues. CDR3 sequence: CASSEVMNTEAFF. Written as DNA, the CDR3 is TGCGCCAGCAGTGAAGTAATGAACACTGAAGCTTTCTTT.

This clonotype was seen repeatedly, ten times or more. This CDR3 reads CASAPGTGVYEQYF. CDR3 DNA sequence: TGTGCCAGTGCTCCAGGGACAGGGGTCTACGAGCAGTACTTC. The chain links TRBV6-1 to TRBJ2-7; 10 bases line up with TRBD1. Germline V lookup: CDR1 MNHNS, CDR2 SASEGT. Trimming cost V 9 bases and J 3 bases; bases outside gene matches: 8. There are 14 residues in the CDR3.

Here the CDR3 reads CASSPGPRSNSYEQYF. CDR3 sequence (DNA): TGTGCCAGCAGCCCCGGCCCCCGGAGTAACTCCTACGAGCAGTACTTC. V and J are TRBV5-5 and TRBJ2-7; no clear D. V was pared by 4 bases and J by 0 bases, with 17 bases between. Germline values: CDR1 SGHKS, CDR2 YYEKEE (reference sequence). This CDR3 has 16 amino acids.

This clonotype was seen more than once but under ten times. This chain uses TRBV6-1 with TRBJ1-5; D is uncertain. The germline V gene encodes CDR1 MNHNS and CDR2 SASEGT. This CDR3 region has 14 residues. V dropped 3 bases and J dropped 5 bases, with 11 bases sitting between them. CDR3 in amino acids: CASSESKADQPQHF. The CDR3 coding sequence is TGTGCCAGCAGTGAGAGTAAGGCGGATCAGCCCCAGCATTTT.

J is TRBJ2-7 and V is TRBV11-2, with 7 positions matching TRBD1. The J segment lost 6 bases and the V segment lost 4 bases, leaving 9 bases of the junction unmatched. Germline V lookup: CDR1 SGHAT, CDR2 FQNNGV. CDR3 length: 14 amino acids. This CDR3 reads CASSYQRGLGEQYF. In nucleotides, the CDR3 is TGTGCCAGCAGCTACCAGAGGGGGCTCGGCGAGCAGTACTTC. The variable domain in full, with the rest retrieved from reference TRBV11-2 and TRBJ2-7, is EAGVAQSPRYKIIEKRQSVAFWCNPISGHATLYWYQQILGQGPKLLIQFQNNGVVDDSQLPKDRFSAERLKGVDSTLKIQPAKLEDSAVYLCASSYQRGLGEQYFGPGTRLTVT.

This rearrangement joins TRBV13 to TRBJ2-1; the D is unclear. The ends were cut back, 6 bases at V and 6 bases at J, with 15 bases in the middle. The CDR3 runs to 14 residues. CDR1 and CDR2 (germline): PRHDT, FYEKMQ (reference sequence). The CDR3 spells CASRISTTANEQFF. The CDR3 region has the DNA TGTGCCAGCAGGATCTCGACGACTGCCAATGAGCAGTTCTTC. Drawing the rest from reference TRBV13 and TRBJ2-1, the complete variable domain is AAGVIQSPRHLIKEKRETATLKCYPIPRHDTVYWYQQGPGQDPQFLISFYEKMQSDKGSIPDRFSAQQFSDYHSELNMSSLELGDSALYFCASRISTTANEQFFGPGTRLTVL.

This chain links TRBV7-2 with TRBJ2-3; TRBD2 agrees at 9 bases. Germline trimming cut 10 bases from V and 0 bases from J; bases unmatched to any gene: 14. From germline, CDR1 is SGHTA and CDR2 FQGNSA. CDR3 length: 17 residues. CDR3 residues: CATSPAGGPRSTDTQYF. The CDR3 nucleotides read TGTGCCACCTCACCCGCGGGAGGGCCTAGAAGCACAGATACGCAGTATTTT.

This clonotype was counted between two and nine times. The V call is TRBV20-1, the J call TRBJ2-7, with TRBD1 matching 7 bases. From germline, CDR1 is DFQATT and CDR2 SNEGSKA (reference sequence). This CDR3 has 14 amino acids. The V gene end was trimmed by 4 bases and the J gene end by 0 bases; junction bases not matched to a gene: 6. CDR3 region: CSATWTGGSYEQYF. The CDR3 DNA reads TGCAGTGCTACCTGGACAGGAGGCTCCTACGAGCAGTACTTC.

V is TRBV20-1 and J is TRBJ2-5, with D perhaps matching TRBD2 (5 bases). With 8 bases removed from V and 1 base from J, the gap between germline ends came to 14 bases. The CDR3 runs 13 residues. CDR1 is DFQATT, CDR2 SNEGSKA, per germline (reference sequence). The CDR3 coding sequence is TGCAGTTCCCGTACCGGGGTCCAAGAGACCCAGTACTTC. This translates into CSSRTGVQETQYF.